This T cell receptor (beta chain) comes out of a study of T-cell reconstitution after alpha-beta-depleted transplantation in children. Study-level points and caveats: Alpha-beta T cells present about two months after transplant were reported to originate from several hundred expanded graft clones. Recipient T cells and thymic progenitors that survived were the source of the high TCRbeta diversity seen at day 60 in some patients. Counts and diversity of T cells one year after transplant came mostly from newly produced T cells.

The V end lost 5 bases, the J end lost 7 bases, and 18 bases lay between the germline ends. The CDR3 has 13 residues. Germline V gene lookup returns CDR1 SQVTM and CDR2 ANQGSEA. As to this clonotype: Its antigen is unidentified.

Preparation of the TCRbeta library used unique molecular identifiers. One entry per CDR3 protein results from TCRdb running MiXCR on the PCR reads. Of 100,000 to 150,000 distinct CDR3 sequences in the sample, 23% were seen once. The source material was PBMCs, mostly from graft donor cells, sampled 180 days after TCRalphabeta/CD19-depleted stem cell transplant. The sequence came from a male patient aged 2 to 9 who had a stem cell transplant for chronic granulomatous disease, so the T cells may come from the graft donor. The V gene is TRBV29-1, the J gene TRBJ2-7; D may be TRBD2 (5 bases). The CDR3 loop reads CSVWLGSGGEQYF. CDR3 coding DNA: TGCAGCGTTTGGCTTGGGTCAGGCGGGGAGCAGTACTTC.